The 15 T cell receptor beta chains listed next were all sequenced from one sample in a study of blood T cell repertoires in COVID-19. The protocol was immunoSEQ multiplex PCR, while the TCRdb copy is restricted to in-frame clones and leaves out a portion. The table has around 200,000 clones, 80% seen once; the top ten hold 4.5% to 7%. The sequencing input was peripheral blood. The receptors here all came from a woman aged 70 to 79 with acute or convalescent COVID-19.

Only a few counts were recorded for this clone. V is TRBV6-5 and J is TRBJ2-7, with D perhaps matching TRBD2 (5 bases). Germline V gene sequence: CDR1 MNHEY, CDR2 SVGAGI. This CDR3 has 16 residues. V was clipped by 2 bases and J by 4 bases, with 18 bases between them. CDR3 region: CASSYRRMRVPYEQYF. The CDR3 nucleotides read TGTGCCAGCAGTTACCGCCGTATGAGGGTCCCATACGAGCAGTACTTC.

The V call is TRBV27, the J call TRBJ1-1; weak D call: TRBD1 (6 bases). The germline CDR1 and CDR2 sequences are MNHEY and SMNVEV (reference sequence). This CDR3 contains 14 residues. V lost 5 bases and J lost 0, with 10 bases in between. CDR3 DNA sequence: TGTGCCAGCAGTCAGGGACATCTGAACACTGAAGCTTTCTTT. This encodes CASSQGHLNTEAFF.

The V gene is TRBV5-6, the J gene TRBJ2-7, with TRBD1 matching 9 bases. The CDR3 runs 14 residues. J lost 4 bases, V lost 3 bases, and 5 bases had no gene match. CDR1 and CDR2 from the germline V gene are SGHDT and YYEEEE. The DNA of the CDR3 is TGTGCCAGCAGCTCCGGGACAGGGCTGTACGAGCAGTACTTC. This gives the protein CASSSGTGLYEQYF.

The genes are TRBV27 and TRBJ1-1, with 9 positions matching TRBD1. Germline V gene data show CDR1 as MNHEY and CDR2 as SMNVEV (reference sequence). Trimming at V came to 2 bases and at J to 5 bases, leaving 0 bases not matched to a gene. The CDR3 runs 13 residues. The CDR3 nucleotides read TGTGCCAGCAGTTTAGGGACAGGGACTGAAGCTTTCTTT. It codes for CASSLGTGTEAFF.

V usage is TRBV2 and J usage is TRBJ2-5; TRBD1 agrees at 8 bases. The V gene's germline CDR1 is SNHLY and CDR2 FYNNEI. Losses at the gene ends were 4 bases for V and 3 bases for J; bases not matched to a gene: 4. The CDR3 length is 14 residues. The CDR3 region is CASSAQGQEETQYF. The CDR3 DNA reads as TGTGCCAGCAGTGCGCAGGGACAGGAAGAGACCCAGTACTTC.

The genes are TRBV5-1 and TRBJ2-1, with 8 positions matching TRBD2. After removal of 4 bases from V and 7 bases from J, the junction contained 10 bases not matched to a gene. The CDR3 extends over 15 amino acids. Germline V gene lookup returns CDR1 SGHRS and CDR2 YFSETQ. The DNA for the CDR3 is TGCGCCAGCAGCCCCCCACTAGCGGCGAAGAATGAGCAGTTCTTC. Translating it yields CASSPPLAAKNEQFF.

The chain carries TRBV27 and TRBJ2-1, with a weak D call TRBD1 (5 bases). In germline, CDR1 is MNHEY, CDR2 SMNVEV (reference sequence). V lost 8 bases and J lost 7, with 18 bases in between. This CDR3 region has 14 residues. This chain's CDR3 is CASRAHRPENEQFF. CDR3 nucleotide sequence: TGTGCCAGCCGTGCCCACAGGCCCGAAAATGAGCAGTTCTTC.

This clone was observed once. This chain links TRBV9 with TRBJ1-5, with TRBD1 matching over 9 bases. CDR3 length: 16 amino acids. The V gene's germline CDR1 is SGDLS and CDR2 YYNGEE. V was clipped by 5 bases and J by 2 bases; unmatched bases: 8. CDR3 DNA sequence: TGTGCCAGCAGGGAAACAGGGGGCGGTGGCAATCAGCCCCAGCATTTT. Protein product: CASRETGGGGNQPQHF.

V and J are TRBV9 and TRBJ2-1; D is unclear. Germline CDR1 is SGDLS and CDR2 is YYNGEE. V was cut by 0 bases and J by 1 base, with 8 bases left in between. This CDR3 has 15 residues. In DNA, the CDR3 is TGTGCCAGCAGCGTAGAAGTCGGGTCCTACAATGAGCAGTTCTTC. Translation: CASSVEVGSYNEQFF.

V usage is TRBV19 and J usage is TRBJ2-1; D possibly corresponds to TRBD2 (6 bases). Germline V gene sequence: CDR1 LNHDA, CDR2 SQIVND (reference sequence). This CDR3 comprises 15 residues. The ends were cut back, 4 bases at V and 5 bases at J, with 15 bases in the middle. The CDR3 here is CASSKLRGGDNEQFF. The CDR3 region has the DNA TGTGCCAGTAGTAAACTCCGAGGAGGGGACAATGAGCAGTTCTTC.

This chain joins TRBV18 and TRBJ2-5; tentative D call: TRBD2 (6 bases). This CDR3 has 18 amino acids. Trimming removed 3 bases from V and 6 bases from J, with 26 bases in between. CDR1 KGHSH and CDR2 LQKENI come from the germline V gene. CDR3 DNA sequence: TGTGCCAGCTCACCCCTCCAGCAGGGCGGGATACGTCAGCAGACCCAGTACTTC. Protein product: CASSPLQQGGIRQQTQYF.

The genes are TRBV27 and TRBJ2-3, with TRBD2 matching over 11 bases. The CDR3 is 18 amino acids. Trimming removed 0 bases from V and 5 bases from J; junction bases left unmatched: 10. CDR1 and CDR2 (germline): MNHEY, SMNVEV (reference sequence). CDR3 in DNA: TGTGCCAGCAGTTTATCGGGATTGGGTAGCGGGAGGGGAGATACGCAGTATTTT. Amino acid sequence: CASSLSGLGSGRGDTQYF.

The CDR3 is CASSFPGLVSYEQYF. DNA for the CDR3: TGTGCCAGCAGTTTCCCGGGACTCGTCTCCTACGAGCAGTACTTC. The chain links TRBV28 to TRBJ2-7, with D perhaps TRBD2 (6 bases). The CDR3 covers 15 residues. Trimming removed 3 bases at V and 0 bases at J, with 12 bases between. The germline CDR1 and CDR2 sequences are MDHEN and SYDVKM.

The V and J genes are TRBV6-5 and TRBJ1-4; D remains unclear. The germline CDR1 and CDR2 sequences are MNHEY and SVGAGI. V was clipped by 2 bases and J by 7 bases, with 14 bases between them. This CDR3 is built from 15 residues. The CDR3, as DNA: TGTGCCAGCAGTTACACTACAGAGGGAGGTGAAAAACTGTTTTTT. Protein: CASSYTTEGGEKLFF.

This chain uses TRBV25-1 with TRBJ2-5, with TRBD2 as a possible D gene (7 bases). The length of the CDR3 is 14 residues. Germline lookup yields CDR1 MGHDK and CDR2 SYGVNS. V shed 3 bases and J shed 5 bases, with 13 bases lying between them. The DNA for the CDR3 is TGTGCCAGCAGTGAGGGGGGGCTAGGGGAGACCCAGTACTTC. Amino acids: CASSEGGLGETQYF.